One sample yielded the 27 T cell receptor beta chains listed below, sequenced in a study of early T cells in non-severe SARS-CoV-2 infection. One entry per CDR3 protein, called by TCRdb with MiXCR from the 5' RACE reads. The data contain 60,000 to 80,000 distinct CDR3 sequences, 10% to 15% of them singletons. Sequencing was done on a sample of whole blood. These TCRs come from an adult who was a healthcare worker with PCR-confirmed SARS-CoV-2 infection or an uninfected control (not recorded which).

The chain employs TRBV12-3 or TRBV12-4 and TRBJ2-2, with a weak D call TRBD2 (5 bases). The CDR3 has 14 amino acids. Trimming took off 8 bases at V and 2 bases at J, with 12 bases between the two ends. In nucleotides, the CDR3 is TGTGCCAGCTCCCTCGGACTTAACACCGGGGAGCTGTTTTTT. This encodes CASSLGLNTGELFF.

This clonotype was found once. This sequence may be a read error, since a much larger clone differs from it by one base. The chain combines TRBV7-9 with TRBJ2-7; TRBD1 matches at 7 bases. CDR3 length: 14 residues. V lost 4 bases and J lost 8; bases outside the gene matches: 11. CDR1 and CDR2 from the germline V gene are SEHNR and FQNEAQ (reference sequence). In DNA form, the CDR3 reads TGTGCCAGCAGCTACCCGAGACAGGGCAACCAGCAGTACTTC. Its translation is CASSYPRQGNQQYF. Filled out from reference TRBV7-9 and TRBJ2-7, the complete variable domain reads DTGVSQNPRHKITKRGQNVTFRCDPISEHNRLYWYRQTLGQGPEFLTYFQNEAQLEKSRLLSDRFSAERPKGSFSTLEIQRTEQGDSAMYLCASSYPRQGNQQYFGPGTRLTVT.

This clonotype occurred a few times. This chain uses TRBV5-1 with TRBJ2-2; 8 nucleotides agree with TRBD1. This CDR3 is 14 amino acids long. V was pared by 2 bases and J by 6 bases, with 3 bases of the junction left unmatched. Germline V CDR1 and CDR2: SGHRS, YFSETQ. The CDR3 loop reads CASSLRQGPGELFF. The CDR3 DNA reads TGCGCCAGCAGCTTACGACAGGGGCCCGGGGAGCTGTTTTTT.

This clonotype has just a few counts. This chain uses TRBV16 with TRBJ1-2; perhaps TRBD1 as D (5 bases). The CDR3 runs 15 residues. Germline assignment: CDR1 KGHSY and CDR2 FQNENV. Trimming cost V 0 bases and J 4 bases, with 12 bases left between them. The CDR3 is CASSQSIGQGYGYTF. In nucleotides, the CDR3 is TGTGCCAGCAGCCAATCGATTGGTCAGGGCTATGGCTACACCTTC.

This clonotype has a count of ten or more. This chain joins TRBV5-8 and TRBJ2-7; 9 nucleotides match TRBD1. Trimming took 3 bases from V and 1 from J; bases not matched to a gene: 8. This CDR3 has 16 amino acids. Germline V lookup: CDR1 SGHTS, CDR2 YDEGEE. For the CDR3, the DNA is TGTGCCAGCAGCTCCCGGGACAGGGCGATGTCCTACGAGCAGTACTTC. The encoded protein is CASSSRDRAMSYEQYF.

In its sample, this clonotype was seen many times. The V call is TRBV20-1, the J call TRBJ2-7; 8 nucleotides match TRBD1. Trimming cost V 6 bases and J 3 bases; bases outside gene matches: 13. Germline V lookup: CDR1 DFQATT, CDR2 SNEGSKA (reference sequence). The CDR3 has 15 amino acids. The CDR3 loop reads CSAGARLQGGYEQYF. DNA of the CDR3: TGCAGTGCCGGGGCACGTCTACAGGGGGGCTACGAGCAGTACTTC.

This clonotype appeared many times. The chain has TRBV27 and TRBJ1-1, with D possibly matching TRBD1 (5 bases). CDR1 is MNHEY and CDR2 is SMNVEV in the germline V gene (reference sequence). The CDR3 is made up of 14 amino acids. V was shortened by 2 bases and J by 3 bases, with 10 bases between the two germline ends. The CDR3 DNA reads TGTGCCAGCAGTTTAGGTTGGGGGGACACTGAAGCTTTCTTT. It specifies CASSLGWGDTEAFF.

The genes are TRBV18 and TRBJ1-2; D might be TRBD1 (5 bases). This CDR3 comprises 15 residues. V was clipped by 6 bases and J by 2 bases, with 16 bases between them. The germline V gene encodes CDR1 KGHSH and CDR2 LQKENI. CDR3 nucleotide sequence: TGTGCCAGCTCTCCCTTCGCGACAGAAAACTATGGCTACACCTTC. Translating it yields CASSPFATENYGYTF.

The chain employs TRBV4-1 and TRBJ1-1; 8 nucleotides line up with TRBD1. The CDR3 spans 16 residues. Germline-derived CDR1 and CDR2 are MGHRA and YSYEKL. The V segment lost 1 base and the J segment 5 bases; nucleotides outside the gene matches: 9. The CDR3 DNA follows: TGCGCCAGCAGCCAAGGGACAGGGTATGTGCGAACTGAAGCTTTCTTT. Its protein product is CASSQGTGYVRTEAFF.

In its sample, this clonotype was seen many times. The chain couples TRBV27 to TRBJ1-5; 7 bases match TRBD1. The CDR3 is made up of 14 amino acids. Trimming removed 7 bases from V and 4 bases from J; junction bases left unmatched: 7. Germline V gene lookup returns CDR1 MNHEY and CDR2 SMNVEV (reference sequence). The CDR3 reads CASTATGANQPQHF. CDR3 bases: TGTGCCAGCACTGCCACAGGGGCAAATCAGCCCCAGCATTTT.

This clonotype is categorized as medium-sized. V and J are TRBV7-6 and TRBJ2-7; 10 nucleotides line up with TRBD1. V lost 4 bases to trimming and J lost 7 bases; unmatched junction nucleotides: 10. The length of the CDR3 is 15 residues. Germline V gives CDR1 SGHVS, CDR2 FNYEAQ. CDR3 sequence reads: CASSYRDRGLDEQYF. The CDR3, as DNA: TGTGCCAGCAGCTACCGGGACAGGGGACTAGATGAGCAGTACTTC.

This clonotype was found many times. The J gene is TRBJ2-7, the V gene TRBV27; D may be TRBD1 or TRBD2 (5 bases each). This CDR3 has 14 amino acids. With 3 bases removed from V and 2 bases from J, the gap between germline ends came to 11 bases. Germline V gene data show CDR1 as MNHEY and CDR2 as SMNVEV (reference sequence). The CDR3 DNA follows: TGTGCCAGCAGTTTTGGGACGGATCCCTACGAGCAGTACTTC. This encodes CASSFGTDPYEQYF.

V is TRBV18 and J is TRBJ2-2; 7 nucleotides match TRBD2. The V gene's germline CDR1 is KGHSH and CDR2 LQKENI. Germline trimming cut 0 bases from V and 5 bases from J; bases unmatched to any gene: 6. The CDR3 has 16 amino acids. Here the CDR3 DNA reads TGTGCCAGCTCACCACCTGCGGGGGATAGGACCGGGGAGCTGTTTTTT. It specifies CASSPPAGDRTGELFF.

This clonotype was picked up many times. CDR3 loop: CASSLIQVPYGYTF. CDR3 bases: TGTGCCAGCAGCTTAATCCAGGTCCCCTATGGCTACACCTTC. The chain carries TRBV13 and TRBJ1-2; D gene ambiguous. Germline assignment: CDR1 PRHDT and CDR2 FYEKMQ (reference sequence). The CDR3 totals 14 residues. Trimming stripped 2 bases from V and 4 bases from J, with 11 bases between.

This clonotype was seen at least ten times. The chain has TRBV2 and TRBJ2-3, with TRBD2 matching over 8 bases. The CDR3 runs 15 residues. Trimming removed 6 bases from V and 1 base from J; junction bases left unmatched: 6. Germline-derived CDR1 and CDR2 are SNHLY and FYNNEI. DNA of the CDR3: TGTGCCAGCAGCCAAACTAGCGGACGCACAGATACGCAGTATTTT. This sequence encodes CASSQTSGRTDTQYF.

This clonotype was seen many times. The chain uses TRBV11-3 and TRBJ2-1, with D possibly matching TRBD2 (5 bases). The CDR3 sequence is 15 residues long. Per germline, CDR1 SGHNT and CDR2 YENEEA. Trimming stripped 5 bases from V and 3 bases from J, with 14 bases between. The CDR3 DNA reads as TGTGCCAGCAGCCGCGACTACCCCGACTACAATGAGCAGTTCTTC. Amino acids: CASSRDYPDYNEQFF.

The genes are TRBV3-1 and TRBJ1-1; D unresolved. V lost 1 base to trimming and J lost 4 bases, with 10 bases between them. Germline V lookup: CDR1 LGHDT, CDR2 YNNKEL (reference sequence). The CDR3 totals 14 residues. CDR3 coding DNA: TGTGCCAGCAGCCAAGCAGGACGGGGCACTGAAGCTTTCTTT. Translation gives CASSQAGRGTEAFF.

This clonotype has a count of ten or more. The rearrangement uses TRBV29-1 and TRBJ2-3; D is unclear. CDR3 length: 12 amino acids. CDR1 is SQVTM, CDR2 ANQGSEA, per germline. The V gene lost 1 base and the J gene lost 3 bases, with 5 bases spanning the gap. The DNA of the CDR3 is TGCAGCGTTGAAGGCCAGACAGATACGCAGTATTTT. As protein: CSVEGQTDTQYF.

This clonotype was counted at least ten times. The chain links TRBV20-1 to TRBJ2-1; TRBD2 might be the D (6 bases). The CDR3 loop spans 17 amino acids. Germline V gene lookup returns CDR1 DFQATT and CDR2 SNEGSKA (reference sequence). V lost 4 bases, J lost 1 base, and 20 bases lay in between. CDR3 region: CSATGLGFGGSYNEQFF. Written as DNA, the CDR3 is TGCAGTGCTACGGGACTGGGCTTCGGTGGATCCTACAATGAGCAGTTCTTC.

At least ten counts were recorded for this clonotype. The CDR3 region has the DNA TGTGCCAGCAGCCAAGATTTTTCGACAGGGTTGGGCGAGCAGTACTTC. Amino acid sequence: CASSQDFSTGLGEQYF. The V call is TRBV4-2, the J call TRBJ2-7; 7 nucleotides agree with TRBD1. CDR1 and CDR2 from the germline V gene are LGHNA and YNFKEQ. This CDR3 comprises 16 residues. V shed 0 bases and J 6 bases; nucleotides not matched to a gene: 11.

This clonotype came up a few times. The V and J genes are TRBV9 and TRBJ2-6, with D perhaps TRBD1 (6 bases). The V end was cut by 3 bases, the J end by 2 bases, with 15 bases between. This CDR3 contains 17 residues. Germline V CDR1 and CDR2: SGDLS, YYNGEE. The CDR3 DNA reads TGTGCCAGCAGCGGCTTCTACGAGGGGGCTGGGGCCAACGTCCTGACTTTC. Protein product: CASSGFYEGAGANVLTF. Variable domain in full (rest from reference TRBV9 and TRBJ2-6): DSGVTQTPKHLITATGQRVTLRCSPRSGDLSVYWYQQSLDQGLQFLIQYYNGEERAKGNILERFSAQQFPDLHSELNLSSLELGDSALYFCASSGFYEGAGANVLTFGAGSRLTVL.

This clonotype was found many times. The rearrangement joins TRBV5-1 to TRBJ2-3, with D tentatively TRBD2 (6 bases). The CDR3 runs 16 residues. Germline lookup yields CDR1 SGHRS and CDR2 YFSETQ. V lost 0 bases, J lost 5 bases, and 16 bases lay in between. CDR3: CASSLEQSRRGDTQYF. The CDR3 region has the DNA TGCGCCAGCAGCTTGGAACAGTCCCGGCGGGGAGATACGCAGTATTTT.

There are many counts of this clonotype. This sequence joins TRBV10-2 and TRBJ2-2; D is perhaps TRBD1 (6 bases). CDR1 WSHSY and CDR2 SAAADI come from the germline V gene. Trimming left V 4 bases short and J 1 base short, with 16 bases between. CDR3 length equals 17 residues. The CDR3 DNA sequence: TGCGCCAGCAGTGTGGTAGGACAGAATCTGAACACCGGGGAGCTGTTTTTT. Its protein is CASSVVGQNLNTGELFF.

This clonotype was detected a few times. V is TRBV7-2 and J is TRBJ2-7, with 10 bases aligning to TRBD2. The germline V gene encodes CDR1 SGHTA and CDR2 FQGNSA. This CDR3 comprises 15 residues. The ends lost 4 bases at V and 1 base at J; junction bases unmatched: 4. The CDR3 loop is CASSYSTSGSYEQYF. DNA of the CDR3: TGTGCCAGCAGCTACTCGACTAGCGGGTCCTACGAGCAGTACTTC.

CDR3 sequence: CASRGEDRGAGYTF. The CDR3 DNA follows: TGTGCCAGCAGGGGCGAAGACAGGGGGGCTGGCTACACCTTC. The chain carries TRBV2 and TRBJ1-2; 9 nucleotides match TRBD1. The CDR3 is made up of 14 amino acids. After removal of 6 bases from V and 7 bases from J, the junction contained 9 bases not matched to a gene. From germline, CDR1 is SNHLY and CDR2 FYNNEI.

This clonotype showed up just a few times. This chain joins TRBV3-1 and TRBJ1-3, with TRBD1 matching over 7 bases. Germline V gene sequence: CDR1 LGHDT, CDR2 YNNKEL (reference sequence). This CDR3 spans 15 amino acids. The junction had 9 bases not matched to a gene; V was cut back by 6 bases and J by 4 bases. Written as DNA, the CDR3 is TGTGCCAGCAGTCGTACAGGGGCGATCGGAAACACCATATATTTT. Translated, it gives CASSRTGAIGNTIYF.

The chain links TRBV28 to TRBJ2-3; TRBD1 aligns across 9 bases. CDR1 and CDR2 from the germline V gene are MDHEN and SYDVKM. Trimming at V came to 6 bases and at J to 3 bases, leaving 1 base not matched to a gene. The CDR3 is made up of 13 amino acids. Here the CDR3 DNA reads TGTGCCAGCAGGGACAGGGGTACAGATACGCAGTATTTT. Amino acids: CASRDRGTDTQYF. Variable domain in full (rest from reference TRBV28 and TRBJ2-3): DVKVTQSSRYLVKRTGEKVFLECVQDMDHENMFWYRQDPGLGLRLIYFSYDVKMKEKGDIPEGYSVSREKKERFSLILESASTNQTSMYLCASRDRGTDTQYFGPGTRLTVL.